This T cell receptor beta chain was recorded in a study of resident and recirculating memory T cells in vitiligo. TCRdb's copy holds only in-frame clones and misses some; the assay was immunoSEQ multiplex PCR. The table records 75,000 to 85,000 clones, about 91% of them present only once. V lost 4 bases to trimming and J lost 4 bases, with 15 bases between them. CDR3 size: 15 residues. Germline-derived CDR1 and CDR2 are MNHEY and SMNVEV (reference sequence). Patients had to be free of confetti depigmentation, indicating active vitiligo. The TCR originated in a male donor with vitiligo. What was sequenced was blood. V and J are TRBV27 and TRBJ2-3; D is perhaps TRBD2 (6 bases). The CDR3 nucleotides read TGTGCCAGCAGTTCCCCGGCTAGCGCAGCAGATACGCAGTATTTT. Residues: CASSSPASAADTQYF.